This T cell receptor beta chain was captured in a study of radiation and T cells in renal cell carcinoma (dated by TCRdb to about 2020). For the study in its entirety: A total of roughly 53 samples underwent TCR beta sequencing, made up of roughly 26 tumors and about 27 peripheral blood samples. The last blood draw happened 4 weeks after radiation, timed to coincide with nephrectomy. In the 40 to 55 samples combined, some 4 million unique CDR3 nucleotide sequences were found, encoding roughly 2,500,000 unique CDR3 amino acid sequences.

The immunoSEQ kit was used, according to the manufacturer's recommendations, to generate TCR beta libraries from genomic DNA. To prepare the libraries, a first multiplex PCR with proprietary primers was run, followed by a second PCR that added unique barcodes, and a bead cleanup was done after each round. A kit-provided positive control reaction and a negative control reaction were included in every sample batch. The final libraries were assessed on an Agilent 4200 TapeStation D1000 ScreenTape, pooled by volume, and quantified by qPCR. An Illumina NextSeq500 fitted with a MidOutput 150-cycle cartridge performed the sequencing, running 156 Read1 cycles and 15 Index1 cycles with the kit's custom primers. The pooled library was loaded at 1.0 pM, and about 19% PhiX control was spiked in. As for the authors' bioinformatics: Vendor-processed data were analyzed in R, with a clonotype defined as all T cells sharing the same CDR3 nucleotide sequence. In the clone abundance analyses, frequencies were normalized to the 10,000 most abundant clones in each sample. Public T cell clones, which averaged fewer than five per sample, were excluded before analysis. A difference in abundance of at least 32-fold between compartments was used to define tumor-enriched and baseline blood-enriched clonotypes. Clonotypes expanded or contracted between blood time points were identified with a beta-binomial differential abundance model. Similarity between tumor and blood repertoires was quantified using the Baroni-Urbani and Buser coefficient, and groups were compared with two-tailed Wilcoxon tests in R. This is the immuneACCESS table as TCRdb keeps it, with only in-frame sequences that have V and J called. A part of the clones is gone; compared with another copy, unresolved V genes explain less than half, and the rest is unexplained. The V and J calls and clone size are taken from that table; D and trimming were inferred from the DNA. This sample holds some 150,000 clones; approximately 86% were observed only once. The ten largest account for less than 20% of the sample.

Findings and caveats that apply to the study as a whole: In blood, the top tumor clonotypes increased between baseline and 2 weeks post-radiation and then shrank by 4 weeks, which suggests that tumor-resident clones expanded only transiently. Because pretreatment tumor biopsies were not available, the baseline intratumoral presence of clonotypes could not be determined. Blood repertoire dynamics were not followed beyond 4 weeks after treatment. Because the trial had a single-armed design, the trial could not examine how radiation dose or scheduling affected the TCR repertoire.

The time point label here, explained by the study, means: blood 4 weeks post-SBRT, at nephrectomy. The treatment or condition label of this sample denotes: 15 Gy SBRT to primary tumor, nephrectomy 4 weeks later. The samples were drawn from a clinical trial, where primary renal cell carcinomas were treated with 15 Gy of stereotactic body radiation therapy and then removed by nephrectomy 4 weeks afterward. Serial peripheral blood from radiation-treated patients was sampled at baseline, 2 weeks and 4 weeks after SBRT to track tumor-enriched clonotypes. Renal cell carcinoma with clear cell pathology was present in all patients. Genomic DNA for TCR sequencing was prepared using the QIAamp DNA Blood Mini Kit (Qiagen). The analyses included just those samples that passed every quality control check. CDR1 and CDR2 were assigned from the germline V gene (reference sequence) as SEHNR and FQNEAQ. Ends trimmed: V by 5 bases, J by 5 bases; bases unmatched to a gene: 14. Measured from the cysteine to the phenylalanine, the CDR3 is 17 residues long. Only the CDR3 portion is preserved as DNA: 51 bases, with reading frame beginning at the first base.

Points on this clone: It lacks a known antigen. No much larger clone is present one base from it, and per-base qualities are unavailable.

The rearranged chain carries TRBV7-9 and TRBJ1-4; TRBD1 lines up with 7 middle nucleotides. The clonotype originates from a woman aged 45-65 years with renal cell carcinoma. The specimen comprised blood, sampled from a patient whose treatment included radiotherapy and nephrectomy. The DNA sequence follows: TGTGCCAGCAGCCCTTGGGGAACAGGGGTTGGAAATGAAAAACTGTTTTTT. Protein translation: CASSPWGTGVGNEKLFF.